This TCR beta chain was documented in a study of shared clonotypes between healthy human individuals. Findings and limits, study-wide: Rarefaction revealed incomplete sorted-subset sequencing despite large depth. Clonotypes that were shared across a few donors made up around 5% of naive CD4 clonotypes.

The authors divided CD4+ cells into CD45RA+ naive and CD45RA-negative memory subsets. Only in-frame clones appear in the TCRdb table, and some are missing; sequencing was by immunoSEQ multiplex PCR. The repertoire includes about 2,500,000 clones, approximately 94% of them detected once, and about 0.13% sits in the top ten. The V end was cut by 6 bases, the J end by 4 bases, with 18 bases between. Germline CDR1 LNHDA, CDR2 SQIVND (reference sequence). CDR3 length: 15 residues. With regard to this clone: Its antigen is unidentified.

This TCR was sampled from a man in his late teens or twenties in good health. Sequencing was performed on naive CD4+ T cells sorted from blood. As for subset: CD45RA+ positively selected. The chain couples TRBV19 to TRBJ1-1; D ambiguous. CDR3 in amino acids: CASSPGGRLVTEAFF. The CDR3 region has the DNA TGTGCCAGTAGCCCGGGAGGGAGGTTGGTCACTGAAGCTTTCTTT. The full variable domain, in which reference TRBV19 and TRBJ1-1 provide the parts outside the CDR3, is DGGITQSPKYLFRKEGQNVTLSCEQNLNHDAMYWYRQDPGQGLRLIYYSQIVNDFQKGDIAEGYSVSREKKESFPLTVTSAQKNPTAFYLCASSPGGRLVTEAFFGQGTRLTVV.